This TCR beta chain was found in a study of T-cell memory formation after mild COVID-19. Findings of the study overall: The main location of contracting CD4+ clones was CM and EM, and that of contracting CD8+ clones was EMRA. In second-wave clones peaking day 37, SARS-CoV-2 specificity remained unconfirmed. Contracting clones from day 15 to 85 showed balanced CD4/CD8; later expanders favored CD4+.

TCRdb ran MiXCR on the 5' RACE reads and lists one entry per CDR3 protein. The sample holds over 450,000 distinct CDR3 sequences; just over 20% are singletons and the top ten take under 15%. This clonotype was seen only once. Its target is unknown. Sequencing was carried out using PBMCs or a T cell subset sorted from them (not recorded which). This sequence originates from an adult woman who had mild COVID-19 (a few samples of this study predate the infection). Cell type and time point are not known.

The CDR3 protein is CSAGTGGNQPQHF. In DNA, the CDR3 is TGCAGTGCTGGGACAGGAGGCAATCAGCCCCAGCATTTT. The rearrangement links TRBV20-1 to TRBJ1-5; TRBD1 aligns across 8 bases. Trimming at V came to 5 bases and at J to 2 bases, leaving 2 bases not matched to a gene. Germline V gives CDR1 DFQATT, CDR2 SNEGSKA (reference sequence). The CDR3 extends over 13 amino acids.